The sequence of this T cell receptor (beta chain) was determined in a study of blood T cells in healthy people across ages. The CDR3 is 14 residues long. CDR1 and CDR2 from the germline V gene are MNHEY and SVGEGT. Deletions cut 0 bases from V and 7 bases from J, with 13 bases between. For the second PCR, which ran for about 6 to 11 cycles, a sample-barcoded 5' primer and a J-beta primer mix were used. Using its own MiXCR run on the 5' RACE reads, TCRdb lists one record per CDR3 protein. The sample holds about 830,000 distinct CDR3 sequences; 60% to 80% are singletons and the top ten take roughly a quarter.

The V and J genes are TRBV6-2 or TRBV6-3 and TRBJ2-7; D gene uncertain. Sequenced material: blood. The TCR was taken from a man under 40 in good health. CDR3 residues: CASSYSRTPDEQYF. DNA of the CDR3: TGTGCCAGCAGTTACTCACGGACCCCTGATGAGCAGTACTTC.